Following are 23 T cell receptor beta chains from one sample sequenced in a study of CD8+CD57+ T cells in acquired aplastic anemia (dated by TCRdb to 2016 to 2018). The listed sequencing device is Illumina HiSeq 2000. Profiling of TCR beta VDJ combinations and CDR3 sequences used genomic DNA as the template. The public reads were reprocessed in TCRdb via fastp at Q25 and MiXCR, keeping in-frame beta chains. Rows are unified per CDR3 protein, each entry keeping the most common DNA and genes. In this sample the table shows under 350,000 distinct CDR3 sequences, roughly 53% of which occur a single time. Around 1.3% of the sample lies in the top ten. The patients picked for sequencing were ones in whom flow cytometry had shown an expansion of CD8+CD57+ cells. The specimen was sorted CD4+, CD8+, or CD8+CD57+ T cells (not recorded which) from PBMCs. These receptor sequences come from a human donor with aplastic anemia.

The V and J genes are TRBV20-1 and TRBJ2-2; no firm D call. The CDR3 length is 13 residues. Germline CDR1 reads DFQATT; CDR2 reads SNEGSKA (reference sequence). Trimming shortened V by 1 base and J by 2 bases, and 5 bases separated the two germline ends. The CDR3 sequence is CSARGFNTGELFF. For the CDR3, the DNA is TGCAGTGCTAGAGGATTTAACACCGGGGAGCTGTTTTTT.

This chain links TRBV16 with TRBJ2-3; TRBD1 is a possible D gene (5 bases). Trimming took 6 bases from V and 4 from J, leaving 17 bases between them. The CDR3 has 15 residues. Germline V gene lookup returns CDR1 KGHSY and CDR2 FQNENV. The DNA for the CDR3 is TGTGCCAGCAGTCCTACGGCAGGGAAGGCAGATACGCAGTATTTT. It codes for CASSPTAGKADTQYF.

This clonotype was seen ten or more times. V gene TRBV6-5 combines with J gene TRBJ1-1; tentatively, D is TRBD1 (5 bases). Germline-derived CDR1 and CDR2 are MNHEY and SVGAGI. Trimming shortened V by 5 bases and J by 5 bases, and 15 bases separated the two germline ends. The CDR3 runs to 14 residues. CDR3: CASSGGPRGTEAFF. The CDR3 DNA follows: TGTGCCAGCAGTGGGGGACCCAGAGGGACTGAAGCTTTCTTT.

There are many counts of this clonotype. This sequence joins TRBV5-1 and TRBJ1-5, with TRBD1 as a possible D gene (6 bases). CDR3 size: 15 residues. Trimming took off 4 bases at V and 0 bases at J, with 11 bases between the two ends. The V gene's germline CDR1 is SGHRS and CDR2 YFSETQ. The CDR3 is CASSQEGDSNQPQHF. In nucleotides, the CDR3 is TGCGCCAGCAGCCAGGAGGGGGATAGCAATCAGCCCCAGCATTTT.

This clonotype was counted ten times or more. The chain recombines TRBV2 with TRBJ1-1, with a possible D match to TRBD1 (6 bases). CDR3 length: 13 amino acids. Trimming removed 7 bases at V and 1 base at J, with 10 bases between. Germline CDR1 and CDR2: SNHLY and FYNNEI. CDR3 sequence: CASILTGNTEAFF. In DNA form, the CDR3 reads TGTGCCAGCATCCTGACAGGGAACACTGAAGCTTTCTTT. The whole variable domain, filled in from reference TRBV2 and TRBJ1-1, reads EPEVTQTPSHQVTQMGQEVILRCVPISNHLYFYWYRQILGQKVEFLVSFYNNEISEKSEIFDDQFSVERPDGSNFTLKIRSTKLEDSAMYFCASILTGNTEAFFGQGTRLTVV.

The rearrangement joins TRBV27 to TRBJ1-5; no clear D gene. V lost 4 bases, J lost 7 bases, and 11 bases lay in between. Germline V gene lookup returns CDR1 MNHEY and CDR2 SMNVEV (reference sequence). The CDR3 contains 13 residues. CDR3 sequence reads: CASSSELGQPQHF. DNA of the CDR3: TGTGCCAGCAGTTCCGAATTAGGCCAGCCCCAGCATTTT.

Regarding this clonotype: A much larger clone is a single base away; this may be a read error. Without the conserved terminal phenylalanine or tryptophan, this CDR3 likely stems from a read error. V is TRBV18 and J is TRBJ1-6; D call uncertain. Trimming shortened V by 0 bases and J by 10 bases, and 16 bases separated the two germline ends. CDR1 and CDR2 (germline): KGHSH, LQKENI. There are 16 residues in the CDR3. The DNA of the CDR3 is TGTGCCAGCTCACCACCGGGGAGCACTCTAACCTCACCCCTCCACTGT. The encoded protein is CASSPPGSTLTSPLHC.

The rearrangement uses TRBV2 and TRBJ1-2, with no clear D. Trimming took 4 bases from V and 8 from J, leaving 14 bases between them. The V gene's germline CDR1 is SNHLY and CDR2 FYNNEI. The CDR3 runs to 13 residues. CDR3 nucleotide sequence: TGTGCCAGCAGTGTGAGACCCCTGGAAGGCTACACCTTC. Its translation: CASSVRPLEGYTF.

This clonotype has a handful of counts. V and J are TRBV10-3 and TRBJ1-3; 11 bases are a match to TRBD1. Germline V lookup: CDR1 ENHRY, CDR2 SYGVKD. The CDR3 runs 14 residues. Trimming removed 11 bases from V and 0 bases from J; junction bases left unmatched: 3. The CDR3 bases are TGTGCCGCCGGACAGGGGGCCTCTGGAAACACCATATATTTT. Translated, it gives CAAGQGASGNTIYF.

The chain recombines TRBV7-8 with TRBJ2-1; no firm D call. V was trimmed by 5 bases and J by 0 bases, leaving 11 bases between them. The germline gives CDR1 SGHVS, CDR2 FQNEAQ. This CDR3 is built from 15 residues. CDR3 region: CASSLTPSSYNEQFF. CDR3 sequence (DNA): TGTGCCAGCAGCCTGACACCGAGCTCCTACAATGAGCAGTTCTTC.

The table lists this clonotype with many counts. The chain joins TRBV10-2 to TRBJ1-3; D call uncertain. Germline V gene data show CDR1 as WSHSY and CDR2 as SAAADI. The CDR3 is made up of 15 amino acids. Trimming pared 0 bases from V and 2 bases from J, leaving 8 bases between. The CDR3 is CASSESSTPGNTIYF. CDR3 coding DNA: TGCGCCAGCAGTGAGTCAAGTACGCCTGGAAACACCATATATTTT.

This clonotype was detected ten times or more. The chain combines TRBV2 with TRBJ1-2, with 9 positions matching TRBD1. Germline V lookup: CDR1 SNHLY, CDR2 FYNNEI. The V segment lost 6 bases and the J segment 2 bases; nucleotides outside the gene matches: 4. This CDR3 has 14 residues. The CDR3 loop reads CASRGTGWNYGYTF. The DNA of the CDR3 is TGTGCCAGCAGAGGGACAGGGTGGAACTATGGCTACACCTTC. Variable domain in full (rest from reference TRBV2 and TRBJ1-2): EPEVTQTPSHQVTQMGQEVILRCVPISNHLYFYWYRQILGQKVEFLVSFYNNEISEKSEIFDDQFSVERPDGSNFTLKIRSTKLEDSAMYFCASRGTGWNYGYTFGSGTRLTVV.

The chain employs TRBV24-1 and TRBJ2-7; 8 bases are shared with TRBD1. The junction had 4 bases not matched to a gene; V was cut back by 4 bases and J by 6 bases. CDR1 is KGHDR and CDR2 is SFDVKD in the germline V gene. CDR3 length: 13 residues. The CDR3 is CATSEPGGFEQYF. The CDR3 region has the DNA TGTGCCACCAGTGAACCAGGGGGCTTCGAGCAGTACTTC.

The chain employs TRBV29-1 and TRBJ2-5; D is possibly TRBD1 or TRBD2 (6 bases each). Germline V gives CDR1 SQVTM, CDR2 ANQGSEA. V was pared by 0 bases and J by 5 bases, with 13 bases between. The CDR3 spans 14 residues. In DNA, the CDR3 is TGCAGCGTTGAAGACCGGAGGAGGGGGGAGACCCAGTACTTC. Protein product: CSVEDRRRGETQYF.

The chain uses TRBV29-1 and TRBJ1-5; D perhaps matches TRBD1 (6 bases). Trimming took off 6 bases at V and 8 bases at J, with 17 bases between the two ends. This CDR3 contains 13 residues. Germline V CDR1 and CDR2: SQVTM, ANQGSEA. The CDR3 bases are TGCAGCGTGACGGGGGGGCGGGATGAGCCCCAGCATTTT. It yields the protein CSVTGGRDEPQHF. The complete variable domain, with remaining parts taken from reference TRBV29-1 and TRBJ1-5, reads SAVISQKPSRDICQRGTSLTIQCQVDSQVTMMFWYRQQPGQSLTLIATANQGSEATYESGFVIDKFPISRPNLTFSTLTVSNMSPEDSSIYLCSVTGGRDEPQHFGDGTRLSIL.

This clonotype appeared a single time. The V and J genes are TRBV2 and TRBJ1-5; D unresolved. V lost 3 bases to trimming and J lost 5 bases, with 8 bases between them. The CDR3 has 13 residues. Germline values: CDR1 SNHLY, CDR2 FYNNEI. This CDR3 reads CASSDGPYQPQHF. The CDR3, as DNA: TGTGCCAGCAGTGACGGGCCTTATCAGCCCCAGCATTTT.

This clonotype was observed many times. The chain carries TRBV6-5 and TRBJ2-7; D gene unclear. CDR1 and CDR2 from the germline V gene are MNHEY and SVGAGI. The CDR3 extends over 15 amino acids. Trimming took off 4 bases at V and 2 bases at J, with 15 bases between the two ends. The CDR3 region has the DNA TGTGCCAGCAGTTCCGCACGGCAAGACACCTACGAGCAGTACTTC. This codes for CASSSARQDTYEQYF.

This clonotype has at least ten counts. The chain uses TRBV10-3 and TRBJ2-7; 8 bases are shared with TRBD2. The germline V gene encodes CDR1 ENHRY and CDR2 SYGVKD. The CDR3 consists of 13 residues. J gave up 0 bases and V 10 bases, and 5 bases lay outside the gene matches. The CDR3 nucleotides are TGTGCCACCGAGCGGGGGAGCTCCTACGAGCAGTACTTC. Protein: CATERGSSYEQYF.

This clonotype was detected many times. DNA of the CDR3: TGTGCCAGCAGAGGCACCCCGACAGGGCTGAACTATGGCTACACCTTC. Protein: CASRGTPTGLNYGYTF. The chain links TRBV6-6 to TRBJ1-2; TRBD1 agrees at 7 bases. The CDR3 is 16 amino acids. V was pared by 6 bases and J by 2 bases, with 12 bases of the junction left unmatched. The V gene's germline CDR1 is MNHNY and CDR2 SVGAGI (reference sequence).

The chain employs TRBV2 and TRBJ1-3; D not certain. The V gene lost 4 bases and the J gene lost 2 bases, with 9 bases spanning the gap. The CDR3 length is 14 residues. The V gene's germline CDR1 is SNHLY and CDR2 FYNNEI. CDR3 DNA sequence: TGTGCCAGCAGTGTAAGGACGACTGGAAACACCATATATTTT. Translation gives CASSVRTTGNTIYF.

This chain joins TRBV24-1 and TRBJ2-2, with D hard to call. CDR1 is KGHDR and CDR2 is SFDVKD in the germline V gene. V lost 7 bases, J lost 3 bases, and 11 bases lay in between. This CDR3 region has 14 residues. CDR3 bases: TGTGCCACCAGGACTGGTTCGGACACCGGGGAGCTGTTTTTT. This gives the protein CATRTGSDTGELFF.

The CDR3, as DNA: TGTGCCAGCAGCGTAGCTCCTGCCCGAGACACTGAAGCTTTCTTT. This sequence encodes CASSVAPARDTEAFF. The V and J genes are TRBV9 and TRBJ1-1; D uncertain. Trimming removed 0 bases from V and 3 bases from J, with 12 bases in between. Germline values: CDR1 SGDLS, CDR2 YYNGEE. The CDR3 totals 15 residues.

This chain uses TRBV20-1 with TRBJ2-6; 7 nucleotides agree with TRBD1. The CDR3 spans 17 residues. The germline V gene has CDR1 DFQATT and CDR2 SNEGSKA (reference sequence). With 6 bases clipped from V and 1 base from J, the junction kept 12 bases outside the gene matches. The CDR3 bases are TGCAGTGCCGCTACAGGGGCGAGTCTGTCTGGGGCCAACGTCCTGACTTTC. It codes for CSAATGASLSGANVLTF.